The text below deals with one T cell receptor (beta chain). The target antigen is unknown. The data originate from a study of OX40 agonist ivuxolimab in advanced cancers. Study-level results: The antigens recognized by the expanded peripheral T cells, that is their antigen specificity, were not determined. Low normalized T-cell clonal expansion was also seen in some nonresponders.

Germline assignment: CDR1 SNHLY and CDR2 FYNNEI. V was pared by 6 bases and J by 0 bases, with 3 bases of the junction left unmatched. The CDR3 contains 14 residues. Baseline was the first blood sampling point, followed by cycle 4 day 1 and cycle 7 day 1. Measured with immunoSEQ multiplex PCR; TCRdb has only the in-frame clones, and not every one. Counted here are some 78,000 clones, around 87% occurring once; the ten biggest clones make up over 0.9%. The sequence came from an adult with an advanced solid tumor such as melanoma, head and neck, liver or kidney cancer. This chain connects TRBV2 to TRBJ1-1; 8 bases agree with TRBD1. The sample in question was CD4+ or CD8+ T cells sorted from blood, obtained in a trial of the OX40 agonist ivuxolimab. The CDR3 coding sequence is TGTGCCAGCAGCTCGACAGGGGTGAACACTGAAGCTTTCTTT. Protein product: CASSSTGVNTEAFF.